The 3 T cell receptor beta chains given below trace back to one sample, sequenced in a study of spatial heterogeneity in lung cancer. TCRdb ran MiXCR on the 5' RACE reads and lists one entry per CDR3 protein. The sample shows approximately 16,000 distinct CDR3 sequences, 6% to 7% of them seen only once. The antigens these receptors bind are not known. This sample's time point: sample taken at primary tumor resection. Study findings and constraints: Mutation tallies in tumors tracked expanded intratumoral alpha and beta TCR counts.

Sequences were derived from lung tumor tissue, sampled at surgery. The receptors originated from a female donor with early-stage non-small cell lung cancer.

This clonotype was counted ten times or more. Being off target in a library aimed at alpha chains, this beta chain has a size of little meaning. This chain uses TRBV5-1 with TRBJ2-2; no definite D call. Per germline, CDR1 SGHRS and CDR2 YFSETQ. This CDR3 is 16 amino acids long. Trimming stripped 3 bases from V and 1 base from J, with 13 bases between. Here the CDR3 reads CASSSTGAKNTGELFF. CDR3 DNA: TGCGCCAGCAGCTCCACCGGTGCAAAGAACACCGGGGAGCTGTTTTTT.

At least ten counts were recorded for this clonotype. This beta chain is a stray read from a library made for alpha chains; its abundance is not meaningful. This chain uses TRBV18 with TRBJ1-2; D gene unclear. Germline V gives CDR1 KGHSH, CDR2 LQKENI. CDR3 length equals 15 residues. V lost 2 bases and J 4 bases, leaving 14 bases between the germline ends. CDR3 sequence (DNA): TGTGCCAGCTCACCAATCTCCGAGGAGGTCTATGGCTACACCTTC. Translated: CASSPISEEVYGYTF.

This clonotype was seen many times. This beta chain is an unintended read in a library built for alpha chains; its size means little. The rearrangement uses TRBV6-7 and TRBJ2-3; 7 bases line up with TRBD2. TRBV6-7 is an open reading frame whose function is uncertain. With 10 bases clipped from V and 3 bases from J, the junction kept 19 bases outside the gene matches. The CDR3 is 17 amino acids. This chain's CDR3 is CATDPGTPTSWTDTQYF. The CDR3, as DNA: TGTGCCACCGACCCGGGTACCCCGACTAGCTGGACAGATACGCAGTATTTT.